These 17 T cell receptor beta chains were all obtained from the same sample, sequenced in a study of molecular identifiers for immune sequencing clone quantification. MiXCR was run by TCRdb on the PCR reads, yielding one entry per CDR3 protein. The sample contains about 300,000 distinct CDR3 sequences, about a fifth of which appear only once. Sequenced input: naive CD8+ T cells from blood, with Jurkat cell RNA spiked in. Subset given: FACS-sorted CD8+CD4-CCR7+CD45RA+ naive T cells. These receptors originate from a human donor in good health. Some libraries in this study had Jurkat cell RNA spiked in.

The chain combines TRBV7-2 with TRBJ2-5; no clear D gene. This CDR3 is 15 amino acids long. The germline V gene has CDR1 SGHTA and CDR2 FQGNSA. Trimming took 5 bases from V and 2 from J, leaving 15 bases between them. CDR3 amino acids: CASSRFGLPQETQYF. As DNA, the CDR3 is TGTGCCAGCAGCCGTTTTGGCCTTCCTCAAGAGACCCAGTACTTC.

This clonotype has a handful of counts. This CDR3 is CASSYSRDLGHYNSPLHF. The DNA of the CDR3 is TGTGCCAGCAGTTACTCCCGGGACCTGGGACACTATAATTCACCCCTCCACTTT. The V call is TRBV6-6, the J call TRBJ1-6; D is perhaps TRBD1 (6 bases). The CDR3 extends over 18 amino acids. V gave up 0 bases and J gave up 3 bases, with 15 bases separating them. CDR1 is MNHNY, CDR2 SVGAGI, per germline (reference sequence).

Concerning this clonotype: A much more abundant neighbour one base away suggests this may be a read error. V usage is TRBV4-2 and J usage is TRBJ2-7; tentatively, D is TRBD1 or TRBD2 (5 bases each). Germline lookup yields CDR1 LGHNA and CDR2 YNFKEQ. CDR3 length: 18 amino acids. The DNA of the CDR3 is TGTGCCGGCAGCCAAGAGGATGGGCAGGGAGAAAGCCCGTACGAGCAGTACTTC. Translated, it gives CAGSQEDGQGESPYEQYF.

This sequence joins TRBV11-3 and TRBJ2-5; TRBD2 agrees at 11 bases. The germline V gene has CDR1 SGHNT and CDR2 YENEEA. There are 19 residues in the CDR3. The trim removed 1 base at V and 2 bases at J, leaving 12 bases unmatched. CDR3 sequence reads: CASSLGLKTSGARQETQYF. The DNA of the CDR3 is TGTGCCAGCAGCTTAGGTCTAAAGACTAGCGGGGCCCGACAAGAGACCCAGTACTTC. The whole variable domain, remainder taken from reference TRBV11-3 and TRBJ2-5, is EAGVVQSPRYKIIEKKQPVAFWCNPISGHNTLYWYLQNLGQGPELLIRYENEEAVDDSQLPKDRFSAERLKGVDSTLKIQPAELGDSAVYLCASSLGLKTSGARQETQYFGPGTRLLVL.

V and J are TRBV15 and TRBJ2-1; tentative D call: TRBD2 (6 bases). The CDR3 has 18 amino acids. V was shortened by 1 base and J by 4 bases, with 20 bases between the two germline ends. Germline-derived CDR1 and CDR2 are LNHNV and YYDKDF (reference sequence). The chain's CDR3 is CATSRGLGVGVGYNEQFF. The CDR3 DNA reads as TGTGCCACCAGCAGAGGACTAGGGGTAGGCGTAGGATACAATGAGCAGTTCTTC. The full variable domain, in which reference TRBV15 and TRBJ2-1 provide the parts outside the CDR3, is DAMVIQNPRYQVTQFGKPVTLSCSQTLNHNVMYWYQQKSSQAPKLLFHYYDKDFNNEADTPDNFQSRRPNTSFCFLDIRSPGLGDTAMYLCATSRGLGVGVGYNEQFFGPGTRLTVL.

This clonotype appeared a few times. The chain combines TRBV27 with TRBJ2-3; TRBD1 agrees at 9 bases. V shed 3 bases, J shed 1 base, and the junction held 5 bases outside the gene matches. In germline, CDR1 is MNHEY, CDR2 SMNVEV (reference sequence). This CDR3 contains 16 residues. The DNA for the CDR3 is TGTGCCAGCAGTTTCCTACGGGACAGGGGCACAGATACGCAGTATTTT. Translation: CASSFLRDRGTDTQYF.

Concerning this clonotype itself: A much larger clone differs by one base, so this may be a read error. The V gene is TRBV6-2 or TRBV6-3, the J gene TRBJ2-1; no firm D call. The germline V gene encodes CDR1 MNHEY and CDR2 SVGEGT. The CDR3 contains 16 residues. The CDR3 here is CASKLGPRPVGDEQLF. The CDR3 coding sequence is TGTGCCAGCAAGCTAGGACCCAGGCCCGTCGGCGATGAGCAGCTCTTC.

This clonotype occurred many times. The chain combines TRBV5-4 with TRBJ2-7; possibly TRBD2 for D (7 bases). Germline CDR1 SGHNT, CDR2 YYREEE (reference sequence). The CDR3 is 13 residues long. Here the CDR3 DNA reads TGTGCCAGCAGCTTGTGGGGGGGCTTAGGGATGTTAGTC. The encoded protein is CASSLWGGLGMLV.

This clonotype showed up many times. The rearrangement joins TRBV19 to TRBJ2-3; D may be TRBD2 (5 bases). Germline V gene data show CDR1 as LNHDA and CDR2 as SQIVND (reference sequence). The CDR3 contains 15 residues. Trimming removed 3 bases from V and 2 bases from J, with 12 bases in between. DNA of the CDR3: TGTGCCAGTAGTATCCTGGGAGCTAACACAGATACGCAGTATTTT. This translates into CASSILGANTDTQYF. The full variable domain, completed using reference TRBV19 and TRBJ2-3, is DGGITQSPKYLFRKEGQNVTLSCEQNLNHDAMYWYRQDPGQGLRLIYYSQIVNDFQKGDIAEGYSVSREKKESFPLTVTSAQKNPTAFYLCASSILGANTDTQYFGPGTRLTVL.

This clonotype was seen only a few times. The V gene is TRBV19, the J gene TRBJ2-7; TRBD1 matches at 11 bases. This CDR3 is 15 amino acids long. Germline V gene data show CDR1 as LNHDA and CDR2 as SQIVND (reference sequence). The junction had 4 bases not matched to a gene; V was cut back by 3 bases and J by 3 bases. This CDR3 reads CASSIYGTGGYEQYF. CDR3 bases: TGTGCCAGTAGTATTTATGGGACAGGGGGCTACGAGCAGTACTTC.

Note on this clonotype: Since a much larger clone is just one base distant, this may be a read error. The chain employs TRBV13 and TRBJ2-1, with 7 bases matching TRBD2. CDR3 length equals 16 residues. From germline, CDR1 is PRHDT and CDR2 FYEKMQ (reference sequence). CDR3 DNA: TGTACCAGCAGCTTCCCCCTAGCGGAGCGAGACAATGAGCAGTTCTTC. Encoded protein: CTSSFPLAERDNEQFF. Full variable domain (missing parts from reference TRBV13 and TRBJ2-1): AAGVIQSPRHLIKEKRETATLKCYPIPRHDTVYWYQQGPGQDPQFLISFYEKMQSDKGSIPDRFSAQQFSDYHSELNMSSLELGDSALYFCTSSFPLAERDNEQFFGPGTRLTVL.

Here the CDR3 DNA reads TGCAGCGTTGTTCCCGGAGAGACCCAGTACTTC. Translating gives CSVVPGETQYF. The chain recombines TRBV29-1 with TRBJ2-5, with unresolved D. The germline gives CDR1 SQVTM, CDR2 ANQGSEA. V gave up 4 bases and J gave up 4 bases, with 7 bases separating them. The CDR3 totals 11 residues.

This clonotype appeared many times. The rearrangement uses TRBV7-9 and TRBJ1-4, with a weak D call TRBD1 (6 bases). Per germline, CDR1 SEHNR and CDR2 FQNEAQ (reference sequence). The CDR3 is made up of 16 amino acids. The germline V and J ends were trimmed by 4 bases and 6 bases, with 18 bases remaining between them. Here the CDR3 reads CASSSGTSSSHEKLFF. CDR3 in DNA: TGTGCCAGCAGCTCCGGGACAAGCAGTTCCCATGAAAAACTGTTTTTT.

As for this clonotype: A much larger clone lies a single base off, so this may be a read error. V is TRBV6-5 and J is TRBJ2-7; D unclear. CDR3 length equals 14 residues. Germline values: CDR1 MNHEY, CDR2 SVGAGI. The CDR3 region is CACSYGPAIYEQYF. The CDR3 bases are TGTGCCTGCAGTTACGGTCCGGCAATATACGAGCAGTACTTC.

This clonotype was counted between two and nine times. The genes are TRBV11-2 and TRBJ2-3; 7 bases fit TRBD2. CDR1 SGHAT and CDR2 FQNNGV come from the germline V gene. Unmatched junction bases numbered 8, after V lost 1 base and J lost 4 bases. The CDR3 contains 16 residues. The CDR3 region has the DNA TGTGCCAGCAGCTTAGTTTTAGCGGGTAACGCAGATACGCAGTATTTT. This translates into CASSLVLAGNADTQYF. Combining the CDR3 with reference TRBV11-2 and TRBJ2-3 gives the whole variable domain EAGVAQSPRYKIIEKRQSVAFWCNPISGHATLYWYQQILGQGPKLLIQFQNNGVVDDSQLPKDRFSAERLKGVDSTLKIQPAKLEDSAVYLCASSLVLAGNADTQYFGPGTRLTVL.

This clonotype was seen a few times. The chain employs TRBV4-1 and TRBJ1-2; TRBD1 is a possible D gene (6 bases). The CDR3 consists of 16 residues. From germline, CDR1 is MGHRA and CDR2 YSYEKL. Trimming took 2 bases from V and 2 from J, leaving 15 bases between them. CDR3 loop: CASSQYSTGNNYGYTF. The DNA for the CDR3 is TGCGCCAGCAGCCAATATTCAACAGGGAACAACTATGGCTACACCTTC.

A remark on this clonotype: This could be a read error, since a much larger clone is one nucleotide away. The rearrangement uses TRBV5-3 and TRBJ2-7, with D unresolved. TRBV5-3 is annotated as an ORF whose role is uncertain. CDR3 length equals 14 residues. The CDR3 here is CASSFLGQSNEQYF. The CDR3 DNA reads TGTGCCAGCAGCTTTCTCGGCCAGTCCAACGAGCAGTACTTC.